Below are 8 T cell receptor beta chains sequenced from a single sample in a study of T cell responses to AZD1222 COVID-19 vaccine. Sequenced by immunoSEQ multiplex PCR; TCRdb stores in-frame clones only, minus some. The sample has 90,000 to 120,000 clones, around nine tenths seen once. This specimen consisted of peripheral blood, obtained 28 days after the second AZD1222 dose. Receptors were obtained from an adult who received the AZD1222 COVID-19 vaccine.

The V call is TRBV30, the J call TRBJ2-7; 10 positions match TRBD1. CDR1 is GTSNPN and CDR2 is SVGIG in the germline V gene (reference sequence). This CDR3 has 16 residues. V was clipped by 2 bases and J by 1 base; unmatched bases: 8. The CDR3 region has the DNA TGTGCCTGGAGTCTCGATCCGGGACAGGGGTCCTACGAGCAGTACTTC. Translating gives CAWSLDPGQGSYEQYF. The variable domain in full, with the rest retrieved from reference TRBV30 and TRBJ2-7, is SQTIHQWPATLVQPVGSPLSLECTVEGTSNPNLYWYRQAAGRGLQLLFYSVGIGQISSEVPQNLSASRPQDRQFILSSKKLLLSDSGFYLCAWSLDPGQGSYEQYFGPGTRLTVT.

This chain links TRBV30 with TRBJ1-1; D is unresolved. The germline CDR1 and CDR2 sequences are GTSNPN and SVGIG (reference sequence). The CDR3 is 15 residues long. The V and J ends lost 2 bases and 5 bases respectively, with 18 bases between them. Here the CDR3 reads CAWSNRLGSTTEAFF. DNA of the CDR3: TGTGCCTGGAGTAACAGACTAGGGTCGACAACTGAAGCTTTCTTT.

The chain has TRBV4-1 and TRBJ1-1; D perhaps matches TRBD1 (6 bases). Germline V gives CDR1 MGHRA, CDR2 YSYEKL. Between the trimmed V and J ends, which lost 5 bases and 1 base, there was a span of 11 bases. The CDR3 spans 14 residues. This CDR3 reads CASSTLTGNTEAFF. DNA of the CDR3: TGCGCCAGCAGCACCCTGACAGGGAACACTGAAGCTTTCTTT.

The chain combines TRBV27 with TRBJ1-6; D is uncertain. Germline loops: CDR1 MNHEY, CDR2 SMNVEV (reference sequence). V shed 4 bases and J shed 10 bases, with 14 bases lying between them. The CDR3 length is 14 residues. Here the CDR3 DNA reads TGTGCCAGCAGTTCCCCTCTCGATTCATCACCCCTCCACTTT. It yields the protein CASSSPLDSSPLHF.

The rearrangement uses TRBV7-9 and TRBJ2-5; D might be TRBD2 (6 bases). The germline V and J ends were trimmed by 2 bases and 3 bases, with 13 bases remaining between them. The CDR3 is made up of 15 amino acids. The germline gives CDR1 SEHNR, CDR2 FQNEAQ (reference sequence). The CDR3 spells CASSLTGLGKETQYF. CDR3 bases: TGTGCCAGCAGCTTAACGGGACTTGGGAAAGAGACCCAGTACTTC.

The chain employs TRBV28 and TRBJ1-1, with 10 bases lining up with TRBD1. CDR3 length equals 13 residues. The V segment lost 11 bases and the J segment 5 bases; nucleotides outside the gene matches: 8. Germline V CDR1 and CDR2: MDHEN, SYDVKM. CDR3 sequence reads: CASKTGGWTEAFF. In DNA form, the CDR3 reads TGTGCCTCGAAGACAGGGGGCTGGACTGAAGCTTTCTTT. Based on the CDR3 plus reference TRBV28 and TRBJ1-1, the full variable domain is DVKVTQSSRYLVKRTGEKVFLECVQDMDHENMFWYRQDPGLGLRLIYFSYDVKMKEKGDIPEGYSVSREKKERFSLILESASTNQTSMYLCASKTGGWTEAFFGQGTRLTVV.

This chain joins TRBV27 and TRBJ2-2; D gene uncertain. This CDR3 comprises 11 residues. V was clipped by 4 bases and J by 7 bases, with 4 bases between them. CDR1 is MNHEY and CDR2 is SMNVEV in the germline V gene (reference sequence). Here the CDR3 DNA reads TGTGCCAGCAGTTCGGGCGGGGAGCTGTTTTTT. It yields the protein CASSSGGELFF.

The genes are TRBV14 and TRBJ2-3; D remains ambiguous. CDR3 length: 14 amino acids. CDR1 is SGHDN and CDR2 is FVKESK in the germline V gene. Between the trimmed V and J ends, which lost 5 bases and 0 bases, there was a span of 9 bases. The DNA for the CDR3 is TGTGCCAGCAGCACGCAGTCTAGCACAGATACGCAGTATTTT. This codes for CASSTQSSTDTQYF.